Below, 2 T cell receptor beta chains from the same sample are listed, as sequenced in a study of molecular identifiers for immune sequencing clone quantification. TCRdb analysed the PCR reads with MiXCR anew, one entry per CDR3 protein. This table holds hundreds of thousands of distinct CDR3 sequences, about 20% found once. Sequenced input: naive CD8+ T cells from blood, with Jurkat cell RNA spiked in. Specified subset: FACS-sorted CD8+CD4-CCR7+CD45RA+ naive T cells. The source is a human donor in good health. Some libraries in this study had Jurkat cell RNA spiked in.

In the case of this clonotype: Compared with germline, one end of the junction differs, possibly owing to a read error. The chain links TRBV11-3 to TRBJ2-7; tentatively, D is TRBD2 (5 bases). This CDR3 comprises 13 residues. Germline V gene data show CDR1 as SGHNT and CDR2 as YENEEA. The CDR3 here is CASSFDEGYGQYF. The CDR3 DNA reads as TGTGCCAGCAGCTTCGACGAGGGCTACGGGCAGTACTTC.

With respect to this clonotype: At one of its ends the junction is not consistent with the germline gene, which may arise from a read error. The gene calls are TRBV27 and TRBJ2-1; D unresolved. This CDR3 region has 13 residues. Germline CDR1 is MNHEY and CDR2 is SMNVEV (reference sequence). CDR3 sequence reads: CASSFNSYNKQFF. The CDR3, as DNA: TGTGCCAGCAGTTTTAACAGCTACAATAAGCAGTTCTTC.